The sequence of this TCR beta chain was determined in a study of radiotherapy plus CTLA-4 blockade in lung cancer. Study in general: Objective responses were recorded in over 15% of patients, with disease control recorded in 30% to 35%. Findings of the study overall: The authors reported that early blood T cell clone dynamics, with interferon-beta, best predicted response.

Germline loops: CDR1 SEHNR, CDR2 FQNEAQ (reference sequence). The CDR3 is made up of 14 amino acids. Trimming cost V 1 base and J 0 bases, with 4 bases left between them. CTLA-4 blockade using ipilimumab, together with focal radiation, was received by patients with chemo-refractory metastatic non-small-cell lung cancer. Using immunoSEQ multiplex PCR, the repertoire was profiled, and TCRdb retains in-frame clones only, with some absent. This sample yields 75,000 to 95,000 clones, of which roughly four fifths are seen a single time; roughly 26% belongs to the top ten. As regards this clone: Its antigen is undetermined.

The source was peripheral blood, collected from a patient treated with radiotherapy plus ipilimumab. The receptor was isolated from a human donor with non-small cell lung cancer that progressed on radiotherapy plus ipilimumab. The chain uses TRBV7-9 and TRBJ1-3; D call uncertain. This CDR3 is CASSLVGSGNTIYF. As DNA, the CDR3 is TGTGCCAGCAGCTTAGTGGGCTCTGGAAACACCATATATTTT. Looking up the rest from reference TRBV7-9 and TRBJ1-3 gives the full variable domain: DTGVSQNPRHKITKRGQNVTFRCDPISEHNRLYWYRQTLGQGPEFLTYFQNEAQLEKSRLLSDRFSAERPKGSFSTLEIQRTEQGDSAMYLCASSLVGSGNTIYFGEGSWLTVV.